A single sample is the source of the 19 T cell receptor beta chains below, sequenced in a study of blood T cell repertoires in COVID-19. Some clones are missing from TCRdb's copy, which holds only in-frame ones; the method was immunoSEQ multiplex PCR. The sample lists roughly 57,000 clones; 90% were seen once. Material: peripheral blood. These receptors all come from a man aged 80 or over with acute or convalescent COVID-19.

The chain carries TRBV19 and TRBJ2-3; D may be TRBD2 (6 bases). Germline V lookup: CDR1 LNHDA, CDR2 SQIVND (reference sequence). Trimming stripped 0 bases from V and 4 bases from J, with 14 bases between. The CDR3 runs 16 residues. The CDR3 DNA reads as TGTGCCAGTAGTATAGAGGGTTCGGGGGTGCCAGATACGCAGTATTTT. This translates into CASSIEGSGVPDTQYF.

The CDR3, as DNA: TGTGCCAGCAGCTTAGTTGGGGGGGCGGGTTACAATGAGCAGTTCTTC. Translation gives CASSLVGGAGYNEQFF. The chain combines TRBV7-2 with TRBJ2-1; possibly TRBD2 for D (7 bases). The CDR3 loop spans 16 amino acids. Trimming pared 1 base from V and 4 bases from J, leaving 14 bases between. CDR1 and CDR2 (germline): SGHTA, FQGNSA. Complete variable domain (other parts from reference TRBV7-2 and TRBJ2-1): GAGVSQSPSNKVTEKGKDVELRCDPISGHTALYWYRQSLGQGLEFLIYFQGNSAPDKSGLPSDRFSAERTGGSVSTLTIQRTQQEDSAVYLCASSLVGGAGYNEQFFGPGTRLTVL.

The chain recombines TRBV5-4 with TRBJ1-3; D may be TRBD1 (6 bases). Germline lookup yields CDR1 SGHNT and CDR2 YYREEE (reference sequence). V lost 4 bases, J lost 3 bases, and 11 bases lay in between. CDR3 length equals 14 residues. The DNA of the CDR3 is TGTGCCAGCAGCACGGACAGTGGTGGAAACACCATATATTTT. Protein product: CASSTDSGGNTIYF.

V is TRBV7-2 and J is TRBJ2-3, with 9 bases matching TRBD2. V shed 5 bases and J 3 bases; nucleotides not matched to a gene: 9. Germline V gene lookup returns CDR1 SGHTA and CDR2 FQGNSA. The CDR3 is made up of 16 amino acids. The CDR3 region is CASSPPGLARTDTQYF. As DNA, the CDR3 is TGTGCCAGCAGCCCCCCCGGACTAGCGAGGACAGATACGCAGTATTTT.

CDR3 coding DNA: TGTGCCATCACACAGGGGGCGTGGGACACTGAAGCTTTCTTT. It is translated as CAITQGAWDTEAFF. The chain recombines TRBV10-3 with TRBJ1-1; 9 bases agree with TRBD1. CDR3 size: 14 residues. Germline V gives CDR1 ENHRY, CDR2 SYGVKD. V trimming: 7 bases; J trimming: 3 bases; junction bases outside the gene matches: 6.

The chain links TRBV3-1 (or the pseudogene TRBV3-2) to TRBJ2-3; 8 nucleotides agree with TRBD2. Per germline, CDR1 LGHDT and CDR2 YNNKEL (reference sequence). The CDR3 length is 14 residues. After removal of 4 bases from V and 2 bases from J, the junction contained 2 bases not matched to a gene. The CDR3 sequence is CASSPGGDTDTQYF. CDR3 DNA sequence: TGTGCCAGCAGCCCGGGGGGGGACACAGATACGCAGTATTTT.

This chain links TRBV7-2 with TRBJ1-1; the match to TRBD1 covers 10 bases. This CDR3 contains 15 residues. CDR1 SGHTA and CDR2 FQGNSA come from the germline V gene. The V segment lost 5 bases and the J segment 4 bases; nucleotides outside the gene matches: 7. In DNA form, the CDR3 reads TGTGCCAGCAGCAAGAGACAGGGGGCGGCCACTGAAGCTTTCTTT. Its translation is CASSKRQGAATEAFF. The full variable domain, its missing parts supplied by reference TRBV7-2 and TRBJ1-1, is GAGVSQSPSNKVTEKGKDVELRCDPISGHTALYWYRQSLGQGLEFLIYFQGNSAPDKSGLPSDRFSAERTGGSVSTLTIQRTQQEDSAVYLCASSKRQGAATEAFFGQGTRLTVV.

The chain has TRBV3-1 (or the pseudogene TRBV3-2) and TRBJ2-7, with D perhaps matching TRBD1 (6 bases). CDR3 length: 14 amino acids. CDR1 is LGHDT and CDR2 is YNNKEL in the germline V gene (reference sequence). Trimming stripped 2 bases from V and 2 bases from J, with 10 bases between. CDR3 sequence: CASSQPGVTYEQYF. The CDR3 DNA reads TGTGCCAGCAGCCAACCAGGGGTGACCTACGAGCAGTACTTC.

The chain is built from TRBV6-6 and TRBJ1-5; TRBD1 matches 9 bases. With 5 bases clipped from V and 0 bases from J, the junction kept 5 bases outside the gene matches. CDR1 and CDR2 (germline): MNHNY, SVGAGI (reference sequence). The CDR3 is 16 residues long. The CDR3 DNA reads as TGTGCCAGCAGTAAGGGACAGGGCTATAGCAATCAGCCCCAGCATTTT. Its translation: CASSKGQGYSNQPQHF.

This chain joins TRBV6-5 and TRBJ1-5, with 9 positions matching TRBD1. V was clipped by 3 bases and J by 6 bases; unmatched bases: 6. The CDR3 runs 15 residues. CDR1 and CDR2 (germline): MNHEY, SVGAGI. Here the CDR3 DNA reads TGTGCCAGCAGTTATGCACAGGGGGCCAGTCAGCCCCAGCATTTT. Residues: CASSYAQGASQPQHF.

The chain joins TRBV5-1 to TRBJ2-2; perhaps TRBD1 as D (6 bases). The ends were cut back, 9 bases at V and 1 base at J, with 16 bases in the middle. Germline V gives CDR1 SGHRS, CDR2 YFSETQ. The CDR3 is 15 residues long. CDR3 in DNA: TGCGCCACCTCTAGGGAGACAGGGAACACCGGGGAGCTGTTTTTT. Translating it yields CATSRETGNTGELFF.

The CDR3 protein is CASSRISSNEKLFF. The CDR3, as DNA: TGTGCCAGCAGCCGGATTAGCTCTAATGAAAAACTGTTTTTT. The chain is built from TRBV27 and TRBJ1-4; D gene uncertain. Germline assignment: CDR1 MNHEY and CDR2 SMNVEV (reference sequence). V gave up 6 bases and J gave up 3 bases, with 11 bases separating them. This CDR3 contains 14 residues.

The V call is TRBV27, the J call TRBJ1-3; no reliable D call. Germline CDR1 reads MNHEY; CDR2 reads SMNVEV (reference sequence). Trimming took 2 bases from V and 0 from J, leaving 11 bases between them. CDR3 size: 16 residues. DNA of the CDR3: TGTGCCAGCAGTTTAACCCAACGACACTCTGGAAACACCATATATTTT. Translation: CASSLTQRHSGNTIYF.

The V gene is TRBV7-9, the J gene TRBJ1-4; D perhaps matches TRBD1 (6 bases). Germline-derived CDR1 and CDR2 are SEHNR and FQNEAQ (reference sequence). The CDR3 loop spans 16 amino acids. Trimming cost V 2 bases and J 6 bases, with 16 bases left between them. The CDR3 coding sequence is TGTGCCAGCAGCTTACTGGGGGCAGGAGCGCATGAAAAACTGTTTTTT. Amino acids: CASSLLGAGAHEKLFF.

This chain connects TRBV2 to TRBJ2-5; 11 bases map to TRBD2. J gave up 5 bases and V 2 bases, and 10 bases lay outside the gene matches. This CDR3 comprises 17 residues. CDR1 is SNHLY, CDR2 FYNNEI, per germline. The CDR3 reads CASSESVAGGLRETQYF. The CDR3 bases are TGTGCCAGCAGTGAATCGGTAGCGGGGGGGCTCCGGGAGACCCAGTACTTC.

V is TRBV20-1 and J is TRBJ2-5; D is possibly TRBD2 (5 bases). V lost 5 bases, J lost 2 bases, and 6 bases lay in between. CDR1 is DFQATT and CDR2 is SNEGSKA in the germline V gene (reference sequence). The length of the CDR3 is 11 residues. CDR3 nucleotide sequence: TGCAGTGCTTCGGGGCAAGAGACCCAGTACTTC. As protein: CSASGQETQYF.

The gene calls are TRBV7-2 and TRBJ2-2, with 9 bases aligning to TRBD1. The V gene end was trimmed by 5 bases and the J gene end by 6 bases; junction bases not matched to a gene: 1. The CDR3 consists of 13 residues. Looked up from germline, CDR1 is SGHTA and CDR2 is FQGNSA. CDR3 in DNA: TGTGCCAGCAGCCGGGACAGGGCCGGGGAGCTGTTTTTT. Amino acid sequence: CASSRDRAGELFF.

This clone was seen once. This chain uses TRBV2 with TRBJ2-6; D possibly corresponds to TRBD2 (5 bases). V dropped 4 bases and J dropped 0 bases, with 16 bases sitting between them. The germline V gene has CDR1 SNHLY and CDR2 FYNNEI. The CDR3 contains 18 residues. DNA of the CDR3: TGTGCCAGCAGTGCCAGTCGTGACGGGGACTCTGGGGCCAACGTCCTGACTTTC. This gives the protein CASSASRDGDSGANVLTF.

This chain uses TRBV6-5 with TRBJ1-6; D is possibly TRBD1 (6 bases). V was trimmed by 0 bases and J by 10 bases, leaving 13 bases between them. The CDR3 length is 15 residues. Looked up from germline, CDR1 is MNHEY and CDR2 is SVGAGI. The CDR3 is CASSYSQGTGSPLHF. In DNA, the CDR3 is TGTGCCAGCAGTTACTCTCAGGGGACGGGATCACCCCTCCACTTT.